The 4 T cell receptor beta chains below come from one sample, sequenced in a study of OX40 agonist ivuxolimab in advanced cancers. Assay: immunoSEQ multiplex PCR; the TCRdb copy retains only in-frame clones and omits some. Of about 28,000 clones in the sample, approximately 84% were seen once. This specimen was CD4+ or CD8+ T cells sorted from blood, taken in a trial of the OX40 agonist ivuxolimab. Receptors were obtained from an adult with an advanced solid tumor such as melanoma, head and neck, liver or kidney cancer.

This clone was seen a few times. The chain joins TRBV29-1 to TRBJ1-1; tentatively, D is TRBD1 (6 bases). The CDR3 consists of 10 residues. Germline values: CDR1 SQVTM, CDR2 ANQGSEA. The V end was cut by 6 bases, the J end by 9 bases, with 11 bases between. CDR3 sequence (DNA): TGCAGCGTCTGGGACACCCAAGCTTTCTTT. This gives the protein CSVWDTQAFF.

J is TRBJ2-7 and V is TRBV11-2; 7 bases match TRBD1. The V gene's germline CDR1 is SGHAT and CDR2 FQNNGV. With 3 bases clipped from V and 2 bases from J, the junction kept 7 bases outside the gene matches. The CDR3 is 15 residues long. CDR3 nucleotide sequence: TGTGCCAGCAGCTTTCAAACAGGGGTGGCCTACGAGCAGTACTTC. Translation: CASSFQTGVAYEQYF.

The chain links TRBV2 to TRBJ1-5, with 9 positions matching TRBD1. The ends lost 6 bases at V and 2 bases at J; junction bases unmatched: 5. The CDR3 covers 15 residues. Germline CDR1 is SNHLY and CDR2 is FYNNEI. CDR3 amino acids: CASSGTGLGNQPQHF. The CDR3, as DNA: TGTGCCAGCAGCGGGACAGGGCTGGGCAATCAGCCCCAGCATTTT.

This chain links TRBV7-8 with TRBJ2-1; the D gene is possibly TRBD1 (8 bases). The CDR3 extends over 18 amino acids. V lost 4 bases and J 0 bases, leaving 19 bases between the germline ends. Germline CDR1 is SGHVS and CDR2 is FQNEAQ. The CDR3 sequence is CASSSKDRDYISYNEQFF. CDR3 bases: TGTGCCAGCAGCTCGAAGGACAGGGACTATATCTCCTACAATGAGCAGTTCTTC.